Below, one T cell receptor beta chain is given with its context. V lost 2 bases and J lost 4, with 15 bases in between. This CDR3 is 15 amino acids long. The V gene's germline CDR1 is SGHNT and CDR2 YYREEE (reference sequence). These data are taken from a study of cytomegalovirus exposure and HLA in healthy donors. Use of 60 Vbeta and 13 Jbeta primers characterized the PCR. The method was immunoSEQ multiplex PCR; TCRdb's version includes in-frame clones alone and lacks a portion of them. The repertoire includes approximately 140,000 clones, more than 75% of them detected once, and around 1.9% sits in the top ten.

Sequencing was carried out using PBMCs. The chain carries TRBV5-4 and TRBJ1-2, with D perhaps TRBD1 (5 bases). The TCR originated in a man aged 35 to 55 in good health and CMV-seronegative. CDR3 DNA: TGTGCCAGCAGCTTATTCGGGGGTCCCCTCTATGGCTACACCTTC. Its translation: CASSLFGGPLYGYTF.